What follows are 14 T cell receptor beta chains derived from one specimen sequenced in a study of T cell repertoires in cytomegalovirus infection. MiXCR was run by TCRdb on the reads, yielding one entry per CDR3 protein. Of about 920,000 distinct CDR3 sequences listed, approximately 31% are singletons. The antigens of these receptors remain unknown. This sample comprised cultured CD8+ T cells from PBMCs, obtained from culture after CMV antigen stimulation. These receptors were collected from a human donor in good health (CMV status not recorded). Some clones in this sample may be carry-over from other donors' samples.

This clonotype has only a few counts. This sequence joins TRBV7-9 and TRBJ2-1; D is uncertain. CDR3 length: 13 amino acids. Germline V gene lookup returns CDR1 SEHNR and CDR2 FQNEAQ (reference sequence). V was cut by 1 base and J by 16 bases, with 17 bases left in between. CDR3 region: CASSLEGSPDVFF. The CDR3 nucleotides read TGTGCCAGCAGCTTAGAGGGTAGTCCCGATGTTTTCTTC.

This clonotype was recorded a few times. This chain links TRBV7-9 with TRBJ1-2; D remains unclear. The CDR3 loop spans 16 amino acids. Germline V lookup: CDR1 SEHNR, CDR2 FQNEAQ (reference sequence). The V end lost 1 base, the J end lost 5 bases, and 17 bases lay between the germline ends. CDR3: CASSLVLSESFYGYTF. The CDR3 nucleotides are TGTGCCAGCAGCTTAGTTCTGTCGGAAAGCTTTTATGGCTACACCTTC.

This clonotype was recorded only once. The gene calls are TRBV11-2 and TRBJ2-5, with TRBD2 matching 7 bases. V shed 5 bases and J 1 base; nucleotides not matched to a gene: 10. CDR3 length equals 16 residues. Germline CDR1 and CDR2: SGHAT and FQNNGV. In DNA form, the CDR3 reads TGTGCCAGCAGCCGTATGGGGACTACACTCCAAGAGACCCAGTACTTC. It translates to CASSRMGTTLQETQYF.

Points on this clonotype: A much larger clone sits a single nucleotide away, making a read error possible. V and J are TRBV6-1 and TRBJ2-7; TRBD2 might be the D (6 bases). Germline-derived CDR1 and CDR2 are MNHNS and SASEGT. This CDR3 has 18 residues. V gave up 0 bases and J gave up 1 base, with 19 bases separating them. The CDR3 DNA follows: TGTGCCAGCAGTGAAGCGGGTTCTCTGGAGGGACTTTCCTACGAGCAGTACTTC. Protein product: CASSEAGSLEGLSYEQYF.

The CDR3 sequence: CASSSAGYQETQYF. In DNA, the CDR3 is TGTGCCAGCAGTTCTGCGGGATACCAAGAGACCCAGTACTTC. V and J are TRBV28 and TRBJ2-5; weak D call: TRBD2 (6 bases). Germline-derived CDR1 and CDR2 are MDHEN and SYDVKM. There are 14 residues in the CDR3. V was clipped by 4 bases and J by 0 bases, with 9 bases between them.

This clonotype was counted a few times. V and J are TRBV10-3 and TRBJ1-2; a weak D match, TRBD1 (6 bases). V was pared by 2 bases and J by 2 bases, with 15 bases between. The CDR3 covers 16 residues. The V gene's germline CDR1 is ENHRY and CDR2 SYGVKD. CDR3 nucleotides: TGTGCCATCAGTGAGCCCGGACAGCTCCTGAACTATGGCTACACCTTC. It encodes CAISEPGQLLNYGYTF.

The gene calls are TRBV7-2 and TRBJ2-3; D is possibly TRBD1 or TRBD2 (5 bases each). The germline CDR1 and CDR2 sequences are SGHTA and FQGNSA. V lost 4 bases and J 2 bases, leaving 13 bases between the germline ends. There are 15 residues in the CDR3. Written as DNA, the CDR3 is TGTGCCAGCAGCTCCCCCGGGACGATCACAGATACGCAGTATTTT. This translates into CASSSPGTITDTQYF.

The chain recombines TRBV15 with TRBJ2-5; 8 nucleotides agree with TRBD1. The length of the CDR3 is 15 residues. Germline V gene sequence: CDR1 LNHNV, CDR2 YYDKDF (reference sequence). Trimming at V came to 5 bases and at J to 3 bases, leaving 8 bases not matched to a gene. The CDR3 protein is CATSGTGTGKETQYF. CDR3 coding DNA: TGTGCCACCAGCGGGACCGGGACAGGCAAAGAGACCCAGTACTTC.

CDR3 sequence (DNA): TGCAGTGCTAGAGAAGGGAATGAGCAGTTCTTC. Translating gives CSAREGNEQFF. The V call is TRBV20-1, the J call TRBJ2-1, with D uncertain. Germline CDR1 reads DFQATT; CDR2 reads SNEGSKA (reference sequence). There are 11 residues in the CDR3. The V end was cut by 0 bases, the J end by 7 bases, with 4 bases between.

V usage is TRBV27 and J usage is TRBJ1-2, with a weak D call TRBD1 (5 bases). Germline V gives CDR1 MNHEY, CDR2 SMNVEV (reference sequence). Trimming took off 8 bases at V and 8 bases at J, with 21 bases between the two ends. This CDR3 has 14 amino acids. For the CDR3, the DNA is TGTGCCAGCGGCACTGGGACCGGGAGGGAAGGCTACACCTTC. It encodes CASGTGTGREGYTF.

This chain joins TRBV6-1 and TRBJ1-2; 10 bases align to TRBD1. The CDR3 totals 14 residues. Losses at the gene ends were 3 bases for V and 8 bases for J; bases not matched to a gene: 6. CDR1 is MNHNS and CDR2 is SASEGT in the germline V gene. Written as DNA, the CDR3 is TGTGCCAGCAGTGATAGGGGGACAGGGGTCGGCTACACCTTC. Protein sequence: CASSDRGTGVGYTF.

This clonotype came up a few times. CDR3 sequence (DNA): TGCGCCAGCAGCCCGACTAGCGGGGATTCCGGGACCCAGTACTTC. Translation: CASSPTSGDSGTQYF. V and J are TRBV4-1 and TRBJ2-5; 11 positions match TRBD2. This CDR3 spans 15 amino acids. Germline values: CDR1 MGHRA, CDR2 YSYEKL. V lost 4 bases and J lost 7; bases outside the gene matches: 8.

The chain joins TRBV6-1 to TRBJ1-2; 8 positions match TRBD1. Germline assignment: CDR1 MNHNS and CDR2 SASEGT. V gave up 7 bases and J gave up 10 bases; unmatched junction bases: 8. The CDR3 has 12 residues. As DNA, the CDR3 is TGTGCCAGCATTAGGACAGGGAGGAACTACACCTTC. As protein: CASIRTGRNYTF.

This clonotype was seen only once. The V call is TRBV11-1, the J call TRBJ2-6; 9 bases are a match to TRBD2. V shed 4 bases and J 11 bases; nucleotides not matched to a gene: 12. CDR3 length: 16 residues. Germline values: CDR1 SGHAT, CDR2 FQDESV (reference sequence). The CDR3 DNA reads as TGTGCCAGCAGCTCCATTGCGGGGGGGCCGCCAGACGTCCTGACTTTC. It yields the protein CASSSIAGGPPDVLTF.